The 10 T cell receptor beta chains below all came from one sample that was sequenced in a study of T cells in Graves' hyperthyroidism and ophthalmopathy. The CDR3 regions of TCR beta were amplified from RNA transcripts. First-round RT-PCR of the TCR CDR3 relied on the HTBI primer set. Each CDR3 protein gets one entry after TCRdb re-called the multiplex PCR reads with MiXCR. Of 700,000 or so distinct CDR3 sequences listed, less than 20% were seen once; the top ten hold around 7.7%. The sample consisted of blood. Receptor source: a man between 18 and 29 years old with Graves' hyperthyroidism.

This clonotype showed up many times. The rearrangement uses TRBV6-2 or TRBV6-3 and TRBJ2-1; TRBD2 aligns across 13 bases. Trimming cost V 5 bases and J 4 bases; bases outside gene matches: 5. Germline CDR1 reads MNHEY; CDR2 reads SVGEGT. The CDR3 sequence is 16 residues long. For the CDR3, the DNA is TGTGCCAGCAGTGGCGAGGGACTAGCGGGATACAATGAGCAGTTCTTC. This sequence encodes CASSGEGLAGYNEQFF.

V is TRBV12-3 or TRBV12-4 and J is TRBJ2-2; no reliable D call. V gave up 4 bases and J gave up 1 base, with 7 bases separating them. The CDR3 covers 14 residues. CDR3 protein: CASSSRLNTGELFF. The DNA of the CDR3 is TGTGCCAGCAGTTCCAGACTGAACACCGGGGAGCTGTTTTTT.

This clonotype was detected many times. The chain recombines TRBV6-2 or TRBV6-3 with TRBJ2-1, with 12 bases that match TRBD2. CDR1 and CDR2 from the germline V gene are MNHEY and SVGEGT. This CDR3 has 16 residues. With 4 bases clipped from V and 8 bases from J, the junction kept 9 bases outside the gene matches. The chain's CDR3 is CASSWTSSGRAHEQFF. CDR3 nucleotides: TGTGCCAGCAGTTGGACGTCTAGCGGGAGGGCGCATGAGCAGTTCTTC.

This clonotype was seen more than once but under ten times. The gene calls are TRBV7-9 and TRBJ2-5; 7 bases align to TRBD2. J was trimmed by 2 bases and V by 2 bases; bases with no gene match: 8. CDR1 is SEHNR and CDR2 is FQNEAQ in the germline V gene (reference sequence). This CDR3 region has 16 residues. Here the CDR3 reads CASSLQRDLAQETQYF. DNA for the CDR3: TGTGCCAGCAGCTTACAGCGGGACCTTGCACAAGAGACCCAGTACTTC.

This clonotype was seen many times. The genes are TRBV2 and TRBJ2-3; 7 bases match TRBD2. The trim removed 1 base at V and 9 bases at J, leaving 7 bases unmatched. The CDR3 has 14 amino acids. The germline gives CDR1 SNHLY, CDR2 FYNNEI. DNA for the CDR3: TGTGCCAGCAGTGAAGGGGCGGGAGAAGAAACGCAGTATTTT. Protein product: CASSEGAGEETQYF.

The chain is built from TRBV12-3 or TRBV12-4 and TRBJ2-7; TRBD2 matches 7 bases. The trim removed 2 bases at V and 5 bases at J, leaving 9 bases unmatched. The CDR3 extends over 15 amino acids. CDR3 protein: CASSLLGRESNEQYF. The CDR3 nucleotides are TGTGCCAGCAGTTTATTAGGGCGGGAGAGTAACGAGCAGTACTTC.

The chain employs TRBV10-3 and TRBJ2-7; 9 bases match TRBD1. The V gene end was trimmed by 8 bases and the J gene end by 7 bases; junction bases not matched to a gene: 12. Germline V CDR1 and CDR2: ENHRY, SYGVKD. This CDR3 is built from 14 residues. The CDR3 spells CAIAGTGPPGEQYF. The CDR3 nucleotides are TGTGCCATCGCCGGGACAGGGCCCCCGGGGGAGCAGTACTTC.

The chain has TRBV18 and TRBJ2-1; possibly TRBD2 for D (5 bases). The germline V and J ends were trimmed by 1 base and 7 bases, with 11 bases remaining between them. This CDR3 spans 14 amino acids. CDR1 is KGHSH and CDR2 is LQKENI in the germline V gene. CDR3 protein: CASSPHPSSNEQFF. The DNA of the CDR3 is TGTGCCAGCTCACCACATCCTAGCAGTAATGAGCAGTTCTTC.

This clonotype has more than one count but fewer than ten. The chain uses TRBV7-9 and TRBJ1-2; 10 bases agree with TRBD1. Germline CDR1 SEHNR, CDR2 FQNEAQ (reference sequence). This CDR3 has 13 amino acids. The ends lost 5 bases at V and 13 bases at J; junction bases unmatched: 10. In DNA, the CDR3 is TGTGCCAGCAGCCAGGGACAGGGGCTTGGGGCCACCTTC. It translates to CASSQGQGLGATF.

This clonotype was counted ten times or more. The rearrangement links TRBV6-2 or TRBV6-3 to TRBJ1-5, with 8 bases that match TRBD1. The length of the CDR3 is 15 residues. V trimming: 7 bases; J trimming: 6 bases; junction bases outside the gene matches: 11. Germline V gene data show CDR1 as MNHEY and CDR2 as SVGEGT. The CDR3 protein is CASTPGQARVQPQHF. The CDR3 region has the DNA TGTGCCAGCACCCCGGGACAGGCGCGCGTTCAGCCCCAGCATTTT.